One sample yielded the 14 T cell receptor beta chains listed below, sequenced in a study of blood T cell repertoires in COVID-19 (dated by TCRdb to about 2020). Libraries were constructed by the immunoSEQ multiplex PCR assay. TCRdb retrieved this table from immuneACCESS and kept in-frame rearrangements only. Not all clones are present; in checked studies, unresolved V genes account for under half, and no reason is known for the remainder. The sample table records about 230,000 clones; over 80% of these occur just once. Jointly, the top ten make up about 1.3% of the sample. The sample comprised peripheral blood. Every receptor here comes from a woman in her twenties or thirties with COVID-19, enrolled during active disease.

The chain joins TRBV3-1 (or the pseudogene TRBV3-2) to TRBJ2-3, with 11 bases lining up with TRBD2. The V and J ends lost 1 base and 1 base, in that order; junction bases with no gene match: 4. The CDR3 has 17 amino acids. Germline lookup yields CDR1 LGHDT and CDR2 YNNKEL (reference sequence). The CDR3 region has the DNA TGTGCCAGCAGCCAAGGGCCTAGCGGGAGGCGCACAGATACGCAGTATTTT. As protein: CASSQGPSGRRTDTQYF.

The rearrangement joins TRBV11-1 to TRBJ2-3; 9 bases are a match to TRBD1. Germline CDR1 and CDR2: SGHAT and FQDESV (reference sequence). Trimming removed 3 bases from V and 5 bases from J; junction bases left unmatched: 0. The CDR3 is made up of 13 amino acids. This chain's CDR3 is CASSLDRGDTQYF. CDR3 nucleotide sequence: TGTGCCAGCAGCTTGGACAGGGGAGATACGCAGTATTTT.

The genes are TRBV5-1 and TRBJ1-2, with D maybe TRBD1 (5 bases). V lost 1 base and J 1 base, leaving 14 bases between the germline ends. The CDR3 runs 16 residues. Per the germline V gene, CDR1 is SGHRS and CDR2 is YFSETQ. The CDR3 coding sequence is TGCGCCAGCAGCTTGTTAGCGGGGACCGGTAACTATGGCTACACCTTC. Amino acids: CASSLLAGTGNYGYTF.

The sample holds a few counts of this clone. V and J are TRBV6-5 and TRBJ1-6; D is uncertain. This CDR3 contains 16 residues. From germline, CDR1 is MNHEY and CDR2 SVGAGI. The V and J ends lost 0 bases and 0 bases respectively, with 6 bases between them. The CDR3 nucleotides are TGTGCCAGCAGTTACTCCGCGAGCTCCTATAATTCACCCCTCCACTTT. This translates into CASSYSASSYNSPLHF.

This clone was seen more than once but under ten times. This rearrangement joins TRBV19 to TRBJ1-1; D is possibly TRBD1 (6 bases). The CDR3 sequence is 13 residues long. V was trimmed by 5 bases and J by 1 base, leaving 8 bases between them. In germline, CDR1 is LNHDA, CDR2 SQIVND (reference sequence). The chain's CDR3 is CASSPGQNTEAFF. CDR3 sequence (DNA): TGTGCCAGTAGTCCGGGACAGAACACTGAAGCTTTCTTT.

V gene TRBV6-5 combines with J gene TRBJ2-1, with a possible D match to TRBD1 (6 bases). The CDR3 contains 13 residues. V was trimmed by 8 bases and J by 8 bases, leaving 16 bases between them. CDR1 is MNHEY and CDR2 is SVGAGI in the germline V gene. The CDR3: CASVNPGADEQFF. The CDR3 DNA sequence: TGTGCCAGCGTCAACCCAGGGGCGGATGAGCAGTTCTTC.

The chain recombines TRBV5-6 with TRBJ1-4; D is unresolved. The CDR3 totals 14 residues. Trimming stripped 4 bases from V and 1 base from J, with 8 bases between. From germline, CDR1 is SGHDT and CDR2 YYEEEE. The CDR3 DNA sequence: TGTGCCAGCAGCCACGGTTTAACTAATGAAAAACTGTTTTTT. Amino acids: CASSHGLTNEKLFF.

In its sample, this clone was seen a few times. This chain connects TRBV19 to TRBJ2-7, with 11 positions matching TRBD2. Per germline, CDR1 LNHDA and CDR2 SQIVND (reference sequence). The CDR3 is 16 residues long. J was trimmed by 3 bases and V by 1 base; bases with no gene match: 5. The CDR3, as DNA: TGTGCCAGTAGTATAGCCCCCGGACTAGCGGGCTACGAGCAGTACTTC. It codes for CASSIAPGLAGYEQYF.

The chain is built from TRBV2 and TRBJ2-7; tentatively, D is TRBD2 (6 bases). The CDR3 length is 12 residues. Germline values: CDR1 SNHLY, CDR2 FYNNEI. The germline V and J ends were trimmed by 8 bases and 4 bases, with 12 bases remaining between them. DNA of the CDR3: TGTGCCAGCCACGCGGGGTCTTACGAGCAGTACTTC. Amino acid sequence: CASHAGSYEQYF.

The rearrangement uses TRBV12-3 or TRBV12-4 and TRBJ2-3, with D unclear. Trimming removed 0 bases at V and 12 bases at J, with 13 bases between. CDR3 length: 13 amino acids. For the CDR3, the DNA is TGTGCCAGCAGTTTAGCGGCGACCGCGGCCCAGTATTTT. Translation gives CASSLAATAAQYF.

This clone was picked up a small number of times. V gene TRBV5-6 combines with J gene TRBJ1-5, with 9 nucleotides matching TRBD1. CDR3 length: 15 residues. Per germline, CDR1 SGHDT and CDR2 YYEEEE. Losses at the gene ends were 4 bases for V and 8 bases for J; bases not matched to a gene: 10. As DNA, the CDR3 is TGTGCCAGCAGCCTCTACGACGGGACAGGGAAGCCCCAGCATTTT. This translates into CASSLYDGTGKPQHF.

As for this clone: One end of the junction varies from germline; a read error may be responsible. The V call is TRBV7-2, the J call TRBJ1-1, with D hard to call. Germline loops: CDR1 SGHTA, CDR2 FQGNSA. This CDR3 has 13 residues. This chain's CDR3 is CASSLAVRGLLSF. CDR3 DNA sequence: TGTGCCAGCAGCTTAGCAGTACGAGGTTTGCTTTCGTTT.

V gene TRBV6-5 combines with J gene TRBJ1-1; possibly TRBD1 for D (6 bases). The V gene's germline CDR1 is MNHEY and CDR2 SVGAGI. The CDR3 is 13 residues long. V gave up 5 bases and J gave up 9 bases, with 16 bases separating them. DNA for the CDR3: TGTGCCAGCAGTAGGACCAGGGGCACGAAAGCTTTCTTT. This gives the protein CASSRTRGTKAFF.

The genes are TRBV29-1 and TRBJ1-3; no clear D gene. CDR1 and CDR2 (germline): SQVTM, ANQGSEA. V gave up 7 bases and J gave up 2 bases, with 15 bases separating them. The CDR3 length is 14 residues. The CDR3 is CSAAPDGAGNTIYF. Here the CDR3 DNA reads TGCAGCGCCGCCCCCGACGGAGCTGGAAACACCATATATTTT.